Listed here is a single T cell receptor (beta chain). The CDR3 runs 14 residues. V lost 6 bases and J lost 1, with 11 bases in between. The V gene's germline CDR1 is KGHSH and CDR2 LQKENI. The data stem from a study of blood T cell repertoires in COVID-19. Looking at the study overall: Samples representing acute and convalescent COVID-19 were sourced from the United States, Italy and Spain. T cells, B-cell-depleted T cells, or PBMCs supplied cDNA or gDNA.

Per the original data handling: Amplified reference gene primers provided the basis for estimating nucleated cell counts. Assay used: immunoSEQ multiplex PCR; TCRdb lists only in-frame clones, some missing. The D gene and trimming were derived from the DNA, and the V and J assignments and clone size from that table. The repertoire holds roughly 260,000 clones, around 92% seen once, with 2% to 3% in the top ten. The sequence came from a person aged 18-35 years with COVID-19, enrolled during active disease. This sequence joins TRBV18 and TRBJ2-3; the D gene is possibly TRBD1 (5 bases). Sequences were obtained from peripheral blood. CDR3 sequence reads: CASSGWGGTDTQYF. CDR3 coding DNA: TGTGCCAGCTCGGGCTGGGGCGGCACAGATACGCAGTATTTT.